This record looks at one T cell receptor beta chain sequence and its context. Its antigen remains unidentified. This sample was taken from a study of cytomegalovirus exposure and HLA in healthy donors. Study results and caveats: Later analysis indicated greater clonal expansion among HLA-associated TCR beta chains than among equally common other chains. Across donors, presence/absence analyses took sequencing depth to be roughly uniform.

The PCR had 60 Vbeta and 13 Jbeta primers. The repertoire was sequenced with immunoSEQ multiplex PCR; TCRdb's copy has only in-frame clones and lacks some. The data show about 160,000 clones, around 90% seen once. Germline V gene lookup returns CDR1 MDHEN and CDR2 SYDVKM. J was trimmed by 4 bases and V by 7 bases; bases with no gene match: 19. The CDR3 runs 18 residues. Sequencing input: PBMCs. The source of this sequence is a woman under 40 in good health and CMV-seronegative. The chain recombines TRBV28 with TRBJ1-2; 9 bases are a match to TRBD1. The DNA for the CDR3 is TGTGCCAGCACTGATGGAGGGACAGGGCTCTATTCCGCCTATGGCTACACCTTC. This sequence encodes CASTDGGTGLYSAYGYTF.